This TCR beta chain was captured in a study of brain T cells in children with intractable seizures. General study findings and limits: Pre-surgery blood may have been undersampled, hiding some clones.

The table came from immunoSEQ multiplex PCR; TCRdb's copy has only in-frame clones and leaves some out. Of under 150,000 clones listed, 94% are singletons. Trimming took 1 base from V and 6 from J, leaving 10 bases between them. The CDR3 sequence is 14 residues long. Germline-derived CDR1 and CDR2 are LNHNV and YYDKDF (reference sequence). Notes on this clone: Its antigen is unidentified.

The source was peripheral blood, collected at surgery. The gene calls are TRBV15 and TRBJ1-5, with D perhaps TRBD1 (5 bases). The clonotype originates from a boy in the first two years of life with hemimegalencephaly and intractable seizures. The DNA of the CDR3 is TGTGCCACCAGCAGAGGGGCAGGGACTCAGCCCCAGCATTTT. This sequence encodes CATSRGAGTQPQHF.